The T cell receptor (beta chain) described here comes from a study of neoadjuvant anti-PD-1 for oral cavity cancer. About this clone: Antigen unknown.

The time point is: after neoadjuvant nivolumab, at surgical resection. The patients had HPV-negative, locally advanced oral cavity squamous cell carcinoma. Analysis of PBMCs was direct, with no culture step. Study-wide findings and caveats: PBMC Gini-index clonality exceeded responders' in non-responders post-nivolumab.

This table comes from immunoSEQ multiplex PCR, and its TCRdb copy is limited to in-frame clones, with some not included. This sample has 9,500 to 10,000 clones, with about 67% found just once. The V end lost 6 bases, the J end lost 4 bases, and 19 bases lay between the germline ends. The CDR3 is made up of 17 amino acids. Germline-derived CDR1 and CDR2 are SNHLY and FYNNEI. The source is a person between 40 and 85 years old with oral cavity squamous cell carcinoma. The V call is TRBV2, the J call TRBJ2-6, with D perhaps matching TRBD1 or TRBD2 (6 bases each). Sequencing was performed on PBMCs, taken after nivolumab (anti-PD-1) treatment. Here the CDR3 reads CASRPPGGRTGANVLTF. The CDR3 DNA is TGTGCCAGCAGACCCCCCGGGGGCAGGACCGGGGCCAACGTCCTGACTTTC.